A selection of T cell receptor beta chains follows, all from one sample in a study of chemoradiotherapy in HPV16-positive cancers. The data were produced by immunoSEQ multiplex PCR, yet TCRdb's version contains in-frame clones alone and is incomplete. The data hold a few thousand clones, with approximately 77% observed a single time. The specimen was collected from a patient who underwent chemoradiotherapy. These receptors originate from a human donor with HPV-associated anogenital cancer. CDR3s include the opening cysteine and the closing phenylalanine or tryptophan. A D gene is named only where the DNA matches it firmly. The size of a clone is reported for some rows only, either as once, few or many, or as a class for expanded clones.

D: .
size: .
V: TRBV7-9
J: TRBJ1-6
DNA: TGTGCCAGCAGCTTACGGGGGAGCCAGGATTCACCCCTCCACTTT
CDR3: CASSLRGSQDSPLHF

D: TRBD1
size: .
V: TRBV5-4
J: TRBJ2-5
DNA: TGTGCCAGCAGCACCGGGACAGTCCAAGAGACCCAGTACTTC
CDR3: CASSTGTVQETQYF

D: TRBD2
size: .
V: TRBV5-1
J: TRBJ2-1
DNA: TGCGCCAGCAGCATTGGACTAGCCTTACAATATGAGCAGTTCTTC
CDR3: CASSIGLALQYEQFF

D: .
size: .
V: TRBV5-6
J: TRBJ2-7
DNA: TGTGCCAGCAGCCTACGATACTACGAGCAGTACTTC
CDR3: CASSLRYYEQYF

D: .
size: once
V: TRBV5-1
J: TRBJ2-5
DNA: TGCGCCAGCAGCGGGCCAGACCCCTTGACCCAGTACTTC
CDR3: CASSGPDPLTQYF

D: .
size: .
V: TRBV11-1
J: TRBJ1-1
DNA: TGTGCCAGCAGCATGACAGTTTATTCTTTTGAAGCTTTCTTT
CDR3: CASSMTVYSFEAFF

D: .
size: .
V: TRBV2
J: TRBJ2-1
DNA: TGTGCCAGCAGTGAAGATCTTCCCCATGAGCAGTTCTTC
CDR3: CASSEDLPHEQFF

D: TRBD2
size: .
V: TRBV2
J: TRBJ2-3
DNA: TGTGCCAGCACAGGGAGGACTAGCGGGAGGCCAGATACGCAGTATTTT
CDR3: CASTGRTSGRPDTQYF

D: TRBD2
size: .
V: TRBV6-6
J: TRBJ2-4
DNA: TGTGCCAGCAGTTATGCTAGCGGGTTAGCCAAAAACATTCAGTACTTC
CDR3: CASSYASGLAKNIQYF

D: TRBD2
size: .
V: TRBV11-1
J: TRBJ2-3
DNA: TGTGCCAGCAGCTTAGAGAGGATTACTAGCGGCCTCACAGATACGCAGTATTTT
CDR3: CASSLERITSGLTDTQYF